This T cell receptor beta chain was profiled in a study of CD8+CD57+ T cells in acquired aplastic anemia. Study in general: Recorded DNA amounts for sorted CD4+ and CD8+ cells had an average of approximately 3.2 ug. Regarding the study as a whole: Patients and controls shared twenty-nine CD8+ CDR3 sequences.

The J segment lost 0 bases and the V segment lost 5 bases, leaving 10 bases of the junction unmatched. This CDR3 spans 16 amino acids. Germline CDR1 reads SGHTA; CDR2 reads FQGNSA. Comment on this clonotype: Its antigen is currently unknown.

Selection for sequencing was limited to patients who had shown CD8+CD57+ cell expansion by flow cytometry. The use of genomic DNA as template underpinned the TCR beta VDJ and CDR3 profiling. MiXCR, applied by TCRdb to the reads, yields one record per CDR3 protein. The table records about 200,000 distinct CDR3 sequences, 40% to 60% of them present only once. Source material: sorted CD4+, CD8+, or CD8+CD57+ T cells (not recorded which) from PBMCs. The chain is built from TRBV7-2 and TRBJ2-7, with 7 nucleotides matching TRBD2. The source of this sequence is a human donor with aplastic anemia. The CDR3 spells CASSTYPSGTSYEQYF. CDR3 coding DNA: TGTGCCAGCAGCACCTACCCAAGCGGGACCTCCTACGAGCAGTACTTC.